These 29 T cell receptor beta chains originate from one sample sequenced in a study of Ad26.COV2.S vaccination and SARS-CoV-2 variants (dated by TCRdb to about 2021). Preparation of the library involved the immunoSEQ multiplex PCR assay. TCRdb obtained this table from immuneACCESS and retained in-frame rearrangements with V and J assigned. These tables miss some clones; where compared with another copy, unresolved V genes account for less than half of the shortfall, and the remainder is unexplained. The sample yields 150,000 to 200,000 clones; around 88% were counted once. The top ten clones comprise 4.5% to 7.5% of the sample. Reading the label with the study, this specimen's time point is: individuals recovered from natural SARS-CoV-2 infection. The sequences come from peripheral blood, collected after recovery from COVID-19. The source of these receptors is a human donor who had recovered from COVID-19.

The chain links TRBV19 to TRBJ1-5; D remains unclear. V lost 2 bases, J lost 5 bases, and 16 bases lay in between. Germline CDR1 LNHDA, CDR2 SQIVND (reference sequence). CDR3 length: 16 residues. CDR3 amino acids: CASSISSRSLHQPQHF. Written as DNA, the CDR3 is TGTGCCAGTAGTATAAGTTCGCGCAGTTTACATCAGCCCCAGCATTTT.

The genes are TRBV19 and TRBJ1-5; 8 nucleotides line up with TRBD1. The V segment lost 1 base and the J segment 0 bases; nucleotides outside the gene matches: 5. The germline gives CDR1 LNHDA, CDR2 SQIVND (reference sequence). The CDR3 runs to 17 residues. CDR3 in amino acids: CASSIVRGQDSNQPQHF. DNA for the CDR3: TGTGCCAGTAGTATAGTGCGGGGACAGGATAGCAATCAGCCCCAGCATTTT.

The chain carries TRBV30 and TRBJ1-2, with no clear D. V was trimmed by 2 bases and J by 5 bases, leaving 9 bases between them. The CDR3 runs 12 residues. CDR1 GTSNPN and CDR2 SVGIG come from the germline V gene (reference sequence). The DNA of the CDR3 is TGTGCCTGGAGTTCGGGTGGTTATGGCTACACCTTC. Protein product: CAWSSGGYGYTF.

This rearrangement joins TRBV5-1 to TRBJ2-1, with 8 positions matching TRBD1. Germline CDR1 SGHRS, CDR2 YFSETQ. V was clipped by 4 bases and J by 8 bases; unmatched bases: 8. The CDR3 is 14 amino acids. Written as DNA, the CDR3 is TGCGCCAGCAGCCTACGACAGGGGTGGGATGAGCAGTTCTTC. Its translation: CASSLRQGWDEQFF.

This clone was observed a single time. This chain links TRBV5-6 with TRBJ1-1; D not resolved. Trimming took 4 bases from V and 1 from J, leaving 14 bases between them. Germline CDR1 SGHDT, CDR2 YYEEEE. There are 15 residues in the CDR3. CDR3 region: CASSPGVSGNTEAFF. The CDR3 nucleotides are TGTGCCAGCAGCCCCGGGGTTAGCGGGAACACTGAAGCTTTCTTT.

This chain links TRBV11-2 with TRBJ2-3, with 7 bases lining up with TRBD1. The germline gives CDR1 SGHAT, CDR2 FQNNGV. Trimming took 0 bases from V and 4 from J; bases not matched to a gene: 4. The CDR3 contains 15 residues. CDR3 sequence: CASSLETGFADTQYF. CDR3 nucleotide sequence: TGTGCCAGCAGCTTAGAGACAGGGTTCGCAGATACGCAGTATTTT.

The V and J genes are TRBV19 and TRBJ1-1; D is unresolved. V lost 5 bases and J lost 8, with 9 bases in between. The CDR3 contains 11 residues. Germline V lookup: CDR1 LNHDA, CDR2 SQIVND (reference sequence). The CDR3 sequence is CASSQVEEAFF. In nucleotides, the CDR3 is TGTGCCAGTAGTCAAGTAGAGGAAGCTTTCTTT.

The chain carries TRBV28 and TRBJ2-3; TRBD2 is a possible D gene (7 bases). The length of the CDR3 is 20 residues. Germline-derived CDR1 and CDR2 are MDHEN and SYDVKM. V was clipped by 6 bases and J by 0 bases, with 28 bases between them. Here the CDR3 DNA reads TGTGCCAGCAGGGGTCCGAGGGGGGGCTTTCGATTAGGTAGCACAGATACGCAGTATTTT. Protein: CASRGPRGGFRLGSTDTQYF.

The V gene is TRBV4-2, the J gene TRBJ1-1; TRBD1 might be the D (5 bases). Trimming took 0 bases from V and 10 from J, leaving 24 bases between them. Looked up from germline, CDR1 is LGHNA and CDR2 is YNFKEQ. This CDR3 is built from 17 residues. The CDR3 loop is CASSQEPELGQGLVAFF. CDR3 coding DNA: TGTGCCAGCAGCCAAGAGCCAGAGTTGGGGCAGGGTTTAGTAGCTTTCTTT.

The rearrangement links TRBV5-6 to TRBJ2-7, with D unclear. V was pared by 4 bases and J by 6 bases, with 17 bases between. CDR3 length: 14 residues. Germline CDR1 reads SGHDT; CDR2 reads YYEEEE. The CDR3 DNA follows: TGTGCCAGCAGCATTACTGGAGTAGGGTCCGAGCAGTACTTC. Translation gives CASSITGVGSEQYF.

This chain connects TRBV6-5 to TRBJ2-1; D unresolved. Germline CDR1 and CDR2: MNHEY and SVGAGI. The CDR3 sequence is 13 residues long. V lost 8 bases, J lost 2 bases, and 10 bases lay in between. CDR3 in amino acids: CASGKSTYNEQFF. The CDR3 DNA follows: TGTGCCAGCGGTAAGTCCACCTACAATGAGCAGTTCTTC.

Written as DNA, the CDR3 is TGTGCCAGCAGCTTAGAAACAGGGGGCAACACTGAAGCTTTCTTT. This codes for CASSLETGGNTEAFF. This chain joins TRBV7-9 and TRBJ1-1; 9 bases fit TRBD1. There are 15 residues in the CDR3. Germline V gene lookup returns CDR1 SEHNR and CDR2 FQNEAQ (reference sequence). Unmatched junction bases numbered 2, after V lost 1 base and J lost 2 bases.

The rearrangement uses TRBV6-1 and TRBJ2-7; D is undetermined. The CDR3 contains 13 residues. The V end was cut by 1 base, the J end by 2 bases, with 6 bases between. CDR1 and CDR2 from the germline V gene are MNHNS and SASEGT. In DNA, the CDR3 is TGTGCCAGCAGTGAAGTAGTAGCCTACGAGCAGTACTTC. Protein product: CASSEVVAYEQYF.

The chain couples TRBV29-1 to TRBJ2-1; no clear D gene. The V end was cut by 5 bases, the J end by 5 bases, with 7 bases between. CDR3 length: 11 residues. The V gene's germline CDR1 is SQVTM and CDR2 ANQGSEA. DNA of the CDR3: TGCAGCGTTATAGAGCACAATGAGCAGTTCTTC. This encodes CSVIEHNEQFF.

V gene TRBV3-1 (or the pseudogene TRBV3-2) combines with J gene TRBJ2-2; D could derive from TRBD1 or TRBD2 (5 bases each). V lost 4 bases to trimming and J lost 6 bases, with 12 bases between them. Germline V CDR1 and CDR2: LGHDT, YNNKEL (reference sequence). The CDR3 contains 14 residues. The DNA for the CDR3 is TGTGCCAGCAGCCCAACGAGGGGAGCCGGGGAGCTGTTTTTT. The encoded protein is CASSPTRGAGELFF.

The CDR3 sequence: CATSERTGGGYTF. Here the CDR3 DNA reads TGTGCCACCAGTGAGAGGACAGGGGGTGGCTACACCTTC. The V call is TRBV24-1, the J call TRBJ1-2, with TRBD1 identical over 10 bases. Losses at the gene ends were 4 bases for V and 7 bases for J; bases not matched to a gene: 2. The CDR3 runs 13 residues. Germline CDR1 is KGHDR and CDR2 is SFDVKD.

V usage is TRBV13 and J usage is TRBJ1-3; the D is unclear. CDR3 length: 16 residues. Germline CDR1 PRHDT, CDR2 FYEKMQ (reference sequence). V was clipped by 4 bases and J by 0 bases, with 13 bases between them. The CDR3 here is CASSYRVVNSGNTIYF. CDR3 nucleotide sequence: TGTGCCAGCAGCTATCGGGTGGTAAACTCTGGAAACACCATATATTTT.

V usage is TRBV4-1 and J usage is TRBJ2-3; D may be TRBD2 (6 bases). The CDR3 loop spans 15 amino acids. The ends were cut back, 0 bases at V and 4 bases at J, with 11 bases in the middle. Germline V gives CDR1 MGHRA, CDR2 YSYEKL. The CDR3 DNA reads TGCGCCAGCAGCCAAGATCCGGGAGTCTCAGATACGCAGTATTTT. Amino acid sequence: CASSQDPGVSDTQYF.

The rearrangement uses TRBV6-5 and TRBJ1-2; 8 positions match TRBD1. V lost 6 bases and J lost 8; bases outside the gene matches: 8. Germline values: CDR1 MNHEY, CDR2 SVGAGI. CDR3 length: 13 residues. The CDR3 protein is CASSVDRGGGYTF. In DNA form, the CDR3 reads TGTGCCAGCAGCGTAGACAGGGGAGGAGGCTACACCTTC.

The CDR3 here is CASSLGTGFSSPLHF. For the CDR3, the DNA is TGTGCCAGCAGCCTCGGGACAGGGTTTAGCTCACCCCTCCACTTT. This chain uses TRBV7-8 with TRBJ1-6, with 9 positions matching TRBD1. The J segment lost 10 bases and the V segment lost 5 bases, leaving 9 bases of the junction unmatched. The CDR3 loop spans 15 amino acids. Germline CDR1 and CDR2: SGHVS and FQNEAQ.

The J gene is TRBJ1-2, the V gene TRBV2; D unclear. CDR3 length: 15 residues. Germline assignment: CDR1 SNHLY and CDR2 FYNNEI. Deletions cut 7 bases from V and 6 bases from J, with 21 bases between. CDR3 in DNA: TGTGCCAGCACGTCAGGTCAAGCCCCGGAGAATGGCTACACCTTC. It is translated as CASTSGQAPENGYTF.

The gene calls are TRBV5-1 and TRBJ2-4, with 7 bases fitting TRBD1. Germline assignment: CDR1 SGHRS and CDR2 YFSETQ. Trimming at V came to 1 base and at J to 6 bases, leaving 7 bases not matched to a gene. This CDR3 comprises 15 residues. CDR3 in amino acids: CASSLKGTDRNIQYF. The CDR3, as DNA: TGCGCCAGCAGCTTGAAGGGGACAGACCGAAACATTCAGTACTTC.

The gene calls are TRBV11-3 and TRBJ2-7; TRBD1 aligns across 9 bases. Germline CDR1 is SGHNT and CDR2 is YENEEA. With 2 bases clipped from V and 6 bases from J, the junction kept 5 bases outside the gene matches. This CDR3 is built from 14 residues. The CDR3 region has the DNA TGTGCCAGCAGCTTAATGGGACAGGGTGGCGAGCAGTACTTC. It is translated as CASSLMGQGGEQYF.

This chain uses TRBV2 with TRBJ1-2, with D hard to call. Trimming took off 4 bases at V and 4 bases at J, with 7 bases between the two ends. CDR1 is SNHLY and CDR2 is FYNNEI in the germline V gene. This CDR3 has 12 amino acids. The chain's CDR3 is CASSAEAYGYTF. The CDR3 DNA reads as TGTGCCAGCAGTGCGGAGGCCTATGGCTACACCTTC.

J is TRBJ2-3 and V is TRBV7-3; tentatively, D is TRBD1 (5 bases). Per the germline V gene, CDR1 is SGHTA and CDR2 is FQGTGA. This CDR3 contains 16 residues. Trimming left V 5 bases short and J 0 bases short, with 15 bases between. Written as DNA, the CDR3 is TGTGCCAGCAGCCTGGACATAGCCCCTAGCACAGATACGCAGTATTTT. Encoded protein: CASSLDIAPSTDTQYF.

The chain combines TRBV19 with TRBJ2-7, with D perhaps assigned TRBD1 or TRBD2 (5 bases each). The V and J ends lost 11 bases and 6 bases respectively, with 20 bases between them. The CDR3 has 13 amino acids. In germline, CDR1 is LNHDA, CDR2 SQIVND (reference sequence). The CDR3 protein is CASGNTGAGEQYF. CDR3 DNA: TGTGCCTCCGGGAATACTGGGGCGGGCGAGCAGTACTTC.

The chain recombines TRBV10-3 with TRBJ2-1; 10 bases are a match to TRBD2. The V gene end was trimmed by 3 bases and the J gene end by 4 bases; junction bases not matched to a gene: 6. This CDR3 is built from 16 residues. CDR1 and CDR2 from the germline V gene are ENHRY and SYGVKD. This CDR3 is CAISDLGTSDYNEQFF. The CDR3 bases are TGTGCCATCAGTGACCTCGGGACTAGCGATTACAATGAGCAGTTCTTC.

The chain links TRBV5-6 to TRBJ1-6; 7 bases are shared with TRBD1. The ends lost 4 bases at V and 7 bases at J; junction bases unmatched: 8. The germline CDR1 and CDR2 sequences are SGHDT and YYEEEE. The CDR3 length is 15 residues. The CDR3 DNA is TGTGCCAGCAGCGCCGAACAGGGGTGGAATTCACCCCTCCACTTT. It encodes CASSAEQGWNSPLHF.

The chain couples TRBV9 to TRBJ2-5, with 7 bases lining up with TRBD2. The CDR3 runs to 14 residues. Germline V gives CDR1 SGDLS, CDR2 YYNGEE. V was pared by 0 bases and J by 3 bases, with 2 bases of the junction left unmatched. For the CDR3, the DNA is TGTGCCAGCAGCGTAGCGGGGGGAAAAGAGACCCAGTACTTC. It translates to CASSVAGGKETQYF.